The 4 T cell receptor beta chains below were found in one sample sequenced in a study of blood T cell repertoires in COVID-19. Libraries were prepared by immunoSEQ multiplex PCR; TCRdb keeps only in-frame clonotypes and omits some of them. The table records more than 250,000 clones, approximately 91% of them present only once. The sample comprised peripheral blood. These receptors came from a human donor in a cohort sampled during active COVID-19.

The sample holds a few counts of this clone. The rearrangement uses TRBV6-1 and TRBJ1-5; unclear D gene. Germline V CDR1 and CDR2: MNHNS, SASEGT. CDR3 length: 12 amino acids. V was pared by 0 bases and J by 9 bases, with 6 bases between. The CDR3 loop reads CASSEARSPQHF. CDR3 nucleotides: TGTGCCAGCAGTGAAGCCAGGTCGCCCCAGCATTTT.

V and J are TRBV2 and TRBJ1-1, with 9 bases identical to TRBD1. Germline V CDR1 and CDR2: SNHLY, FYNNEI. The V segment lost 6 bases and the J segment 3 bases; nucleotides outside the gene matches: 5. This CDR3 has 14 amino acids. CDR3 DNA: TGTGCCAGCAGGCCGGGACAGGGTTACACTGAAGCTTTCTTT. As protein: CASRPGQGYTEAFF.

The gene calls are TRBV28 and TRBJ2-7; possible D gene TRBD1, 5 bases. Germline loops: CDR1 MDHEN, CDR2 SYDVKM. This CDR3 has 13 residues. The V end was cut by 5 bases, the J end by 0 bases, with 8 bases between. The CDR3 is CASSGDSSYEQYF. The CDR3 nucleotides read TGTGCCAGCAGTGGCGACAGCTCCTACGAGCAGTACTTC.

The chain carries TRBV28 and TRBJ2-7; D gene uncertain. Looked up from germline, CDR1 is MDHEN and CDR2 is SYDVKM. Trimming stripped 3 bases from V and 0 bases from J, with 9 bases between. The CDR3 covers 14 residues. Here the CDR3 DNA reads TGTGCCAGCAGTTTTCCTCCGAGCTCCTACGAGCAGTACTTC. This codes for CASSFPPSSYEQYF. Based on the CDR3 plus reference TRBV28 and TRBJ2-7, the full variable domain is DVKVTQSSRYLVKRTGEKVFLECVQDMDHENMFWYRQDPGLGLRLIYFSYDVKMKEKGDIPEGYSVSREKKERFSLILESASTNQTSMYLCASSFPPSSYEQYFGPGTRLTVT.